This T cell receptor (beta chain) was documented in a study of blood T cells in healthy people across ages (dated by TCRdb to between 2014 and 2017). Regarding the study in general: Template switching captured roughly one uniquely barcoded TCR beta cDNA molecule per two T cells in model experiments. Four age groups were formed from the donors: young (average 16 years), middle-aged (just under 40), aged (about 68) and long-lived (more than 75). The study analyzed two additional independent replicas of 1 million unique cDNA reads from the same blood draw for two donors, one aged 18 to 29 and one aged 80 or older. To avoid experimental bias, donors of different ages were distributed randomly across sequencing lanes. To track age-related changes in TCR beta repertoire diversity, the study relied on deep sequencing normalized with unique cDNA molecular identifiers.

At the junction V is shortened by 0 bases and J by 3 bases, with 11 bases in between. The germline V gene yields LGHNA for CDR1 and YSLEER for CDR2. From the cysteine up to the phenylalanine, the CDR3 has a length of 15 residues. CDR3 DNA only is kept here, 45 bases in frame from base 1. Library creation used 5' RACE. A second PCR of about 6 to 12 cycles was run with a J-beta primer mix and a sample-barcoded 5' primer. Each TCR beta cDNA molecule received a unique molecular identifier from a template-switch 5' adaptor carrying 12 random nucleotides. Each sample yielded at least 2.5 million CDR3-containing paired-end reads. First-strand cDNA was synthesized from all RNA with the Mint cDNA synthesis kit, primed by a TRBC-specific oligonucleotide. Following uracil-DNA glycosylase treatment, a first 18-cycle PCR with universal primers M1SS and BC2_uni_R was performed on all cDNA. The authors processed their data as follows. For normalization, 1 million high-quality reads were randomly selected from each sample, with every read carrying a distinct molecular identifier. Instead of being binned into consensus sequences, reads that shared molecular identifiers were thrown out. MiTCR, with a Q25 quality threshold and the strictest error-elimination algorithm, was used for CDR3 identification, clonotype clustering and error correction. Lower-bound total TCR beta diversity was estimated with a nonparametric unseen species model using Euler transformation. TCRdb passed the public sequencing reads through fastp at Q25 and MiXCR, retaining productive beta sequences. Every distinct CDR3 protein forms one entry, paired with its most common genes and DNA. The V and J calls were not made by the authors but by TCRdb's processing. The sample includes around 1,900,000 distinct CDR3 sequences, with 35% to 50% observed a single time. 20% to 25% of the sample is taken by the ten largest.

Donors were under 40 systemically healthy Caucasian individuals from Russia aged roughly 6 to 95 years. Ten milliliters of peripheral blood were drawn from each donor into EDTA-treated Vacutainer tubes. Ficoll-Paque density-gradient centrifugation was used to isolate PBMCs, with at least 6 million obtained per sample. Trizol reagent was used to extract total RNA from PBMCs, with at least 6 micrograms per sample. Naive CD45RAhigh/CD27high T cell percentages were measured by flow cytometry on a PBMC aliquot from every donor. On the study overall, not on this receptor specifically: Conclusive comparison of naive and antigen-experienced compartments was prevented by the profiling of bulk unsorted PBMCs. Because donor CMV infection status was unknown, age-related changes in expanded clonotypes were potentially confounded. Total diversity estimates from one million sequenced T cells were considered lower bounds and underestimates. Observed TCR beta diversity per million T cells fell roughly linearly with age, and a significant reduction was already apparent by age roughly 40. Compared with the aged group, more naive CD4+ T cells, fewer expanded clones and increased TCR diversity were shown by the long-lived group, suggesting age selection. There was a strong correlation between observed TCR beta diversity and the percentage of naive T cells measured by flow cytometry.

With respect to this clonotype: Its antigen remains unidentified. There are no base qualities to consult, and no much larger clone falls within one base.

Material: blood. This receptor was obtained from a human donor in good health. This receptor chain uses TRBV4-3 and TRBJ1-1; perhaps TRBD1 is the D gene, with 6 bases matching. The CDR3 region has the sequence CASSQEGAPDTEAFF. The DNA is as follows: TGCGCCAGCAGCCAAGAGGGGGCGCCTGACACTGAAGCTTTCTTT.